The clone carrying this TCR beta chain was found a few times. The target antigen is unknown. TCRdb re-analysed the 5' RACE reads in MiXCR, keeping a single row per CDR3 protein. The sample contains 390,000 or so distinct CDR3 sequences, more than 20% of which appear only once. Germline CDR1 is SGDLS and CDR2 is YYNGEE. The CDR3 is 16 residues long. V was pared by 0 bases and J by 2 bases, with 11 bases between. The sample originates from a study of CD8 T cells in ankylosing spondylitis. Study results and caveats: Among TCR beta sequences, a motif of eight highly homologous variants appeared characteristic of ankylosing spondylitis blood.

The clonotype was recovered from a male donor with ankylosing spondylitis. Input material: blood, either unsorted or a sorted T cell fraction (not recorded which). This rearrangement joins TRBV9 to TRBJ2-2; D might be TRBD2 (6 bases). The CDR3 sequence: CASSVGPGSNTGELFF. The DNA for the CDR3 is TGTGCCAGCAGCGTAGGACCCGGGAGCAACACCGGGGAGCTGTTTTTT.